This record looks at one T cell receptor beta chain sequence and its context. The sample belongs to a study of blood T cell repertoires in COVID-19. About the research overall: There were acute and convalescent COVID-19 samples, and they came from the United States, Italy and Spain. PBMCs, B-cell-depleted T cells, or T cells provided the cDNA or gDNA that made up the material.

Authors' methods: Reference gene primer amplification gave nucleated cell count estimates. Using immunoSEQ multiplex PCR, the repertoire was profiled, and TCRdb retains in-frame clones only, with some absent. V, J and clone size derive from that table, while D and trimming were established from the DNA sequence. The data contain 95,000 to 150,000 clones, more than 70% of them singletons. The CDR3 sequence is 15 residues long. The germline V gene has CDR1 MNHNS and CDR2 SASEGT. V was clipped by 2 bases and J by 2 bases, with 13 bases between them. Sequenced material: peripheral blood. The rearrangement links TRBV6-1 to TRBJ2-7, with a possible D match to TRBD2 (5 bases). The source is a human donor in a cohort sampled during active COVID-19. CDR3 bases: TGTGCCAGCAGTGAAAGGGAAGTCGGGACCTACGAGCAGTACTTC. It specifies CASSEREVGTYEQYF.